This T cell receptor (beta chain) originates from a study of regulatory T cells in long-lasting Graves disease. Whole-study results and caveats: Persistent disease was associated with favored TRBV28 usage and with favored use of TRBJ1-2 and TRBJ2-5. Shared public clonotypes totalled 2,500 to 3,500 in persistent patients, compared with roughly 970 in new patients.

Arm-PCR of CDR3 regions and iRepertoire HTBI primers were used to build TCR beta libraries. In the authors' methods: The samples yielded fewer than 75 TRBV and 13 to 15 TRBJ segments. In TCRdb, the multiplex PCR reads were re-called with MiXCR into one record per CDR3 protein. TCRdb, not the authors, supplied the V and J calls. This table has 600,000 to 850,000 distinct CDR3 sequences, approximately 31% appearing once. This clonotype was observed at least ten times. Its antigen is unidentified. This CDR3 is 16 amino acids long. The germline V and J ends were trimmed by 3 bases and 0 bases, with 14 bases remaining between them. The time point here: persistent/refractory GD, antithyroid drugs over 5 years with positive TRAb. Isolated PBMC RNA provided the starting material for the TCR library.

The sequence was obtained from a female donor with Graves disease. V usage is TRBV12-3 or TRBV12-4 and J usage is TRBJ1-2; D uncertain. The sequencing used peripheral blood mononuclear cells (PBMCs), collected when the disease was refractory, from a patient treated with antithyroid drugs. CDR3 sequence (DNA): TGTGCCAGCAGTTTGATCCAGTCCATAGCTAACTATGGCTACACCTTC. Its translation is CASSLIQSIANYGYTF.